These T cell receptor beta chains were read from a single sample in a study of blood T cell repertoires in COVID-19. Profiling relied on immunoSEQ multiplex PCR, and the TCRdb table lists in-frame clones only, not all of them. The sample holds over 150,000 clones, around 80% seen once. Material: peripheral blood. All receptors derive from a woman aged 55-70 years with acute or convalescent COVID-19. Each CDR3 is given with its conserved first and last residue. D genes are given only for firm matches.

v_gene	d_gene	j_gene	CDR3nt	CDR3aa
TRBV7-6	.	TRBJ1-6	TGTGCCAGCAGCTTAACGTACGGGAACCCTTCACCCCTCCACTTT	CASSLTYGNPSPLHF
TRBV7-2	.	TRBJ1-1	TGTGCCAGCAGCTTAGTCGGGGATAAGAACACTGAAGCTTTCTTT	CASSLVGDKNTEAFF
TRBV7-6	TRBD2	TRBJ2-1	TGTGCCAGCAGTCGTAGCGGGTTCAGCTCCTACAATGAGCAGTTCTTC	CASSRSGFSSYNEQFF
TRBV27	TRBD1	TRBJ1-6	TGTGCCAGCAGTTCCAGGGGGCTCGGGAATTCACCCCTCCACTTT	CASSSRGLGNSPLHF
TRBV6-5	.	TRBJ1-3	TGTGCCAGCAGTTTACGGACAGTGATCTCTGGAAACACCATATATTTT	CASSLRTVISGNTIYF
TRBV5-1	TRBD2	TRBJ2-7	TGCGCCAGCAGCTTGGACGGGGGGTCCTCCTACGAGCAGTACTTC	CASSLDGGSSYEQYF
TRBV6-2/TRBV6-3	.	TRBJ2-1	TGTGCCAGCAGCACATACAGGGGACTGGTCAATGAGCAGTTCTTC	CASSTYRGLVNEQFF
TRBV5-6	TRBD1	TRBJ2-7	TGTGCCAGCAGCCTACGTCGGGACAGGGGTTACGAGCAGTACTTC	CASSLRRDRGYEQYF
TRBV5-1	TRBD1	TRBJ1-1	TGCGCCAGCAGAAGACAGGGGGCGATCACTGAAGCTTTCTTT	CASRRQGAITEAFF
TRBV5-6	.	TRBJ2-5	TGTGCCAGCAGCTTGGCCGGGCGGGGAGAGACCCAGTACTTC	CASSLAGRGETQYF
TRBV28	TRBD1	TRBJ1-6	TGTGCCAGCAGTTCCAAGACAGGGCGGACATCACCCCTCCACTTT	CASSSKTGRTSPLHF
TRBV30	.	TRBJ1-5	TGTGCCTGGAGTGTAGGGCAGGGCGGTCAGCCCCAGCATTTT	CAWSVGQGGQPQHF
TRBV7-8	TRBD1	TRBJ1-4	TGTGCCAGCGTCAGGGCAGGGGGAGTTGCAACTAATGAAAAACTGTTTTTT	CASVRAGGVATNEKLFF